Following are 10 T cell receptor beta chains from one sample sequenced in a study of T cell repertoires in cytomegalovirus infection. Their target antigens are unknown. TCRdb reanalysed the reads using MiXCR and keeps one entry per CDR3 protein. The data hold approximately 220,000 distinct CDR3 sequences, with 30% to 45% observed a single time. The input for sequencing was CD8+ T cells from cultured PBMCs, taken from culture after CMV antigen stimulation. The receptors stem from a human donor in good health (CMV status not recorded). Some clones in this sample may be carry-over from other donors' samples.

DNA for the CDR3: TGTGCCATCAGTCCGGGACTTTTCCAGTCGGGCGAGCAGTACTTC. Translated: CAISPGLFQSGEQYF. The chain has TRBV10-3 and TRBJ2-7; D is possibly TRBD2 (6 bases). The CDR3 spans 15 residues. The germline CDR1 and CDR2 sequences are ENHRY and SYGVKD. The V end lost 5 bases, the J end lost 6 bases, and 20 bases lay between the germline ends.

The V and J genes are TRBV19 and TRBJ2-3, with D perhaps matching TRBD2 (5 bases). The germline CDR1 and CDR2 sequences are LNHDA and SQIVND (reference sequence). CDR3 length equals 15 residues. Trimming shortened V by 4 bases and J by 4 bases, and 15 bases separated the two germline ends. For the CDR3, the DNA is TGTGCCAGTAGTACCGCCACTAGTTGGGCAGATACGCAGTATTTT. Encoded protein: CASSTATSWADTQYF. Full variable domain (outside the CDR3, taken from reference TRBV19 and TRBJ2-3): DGGITQSPKYLFRKEGQNVTLSCEQNLNHDAMYWYRQDPGQGLRLIYYSQIVNDFQKGDIAEGYSVSREKKESFPLTVTSAQKNPTAFYLCASSTATSWADTQYFGPGTRLTVL.

This clonotype was recorded a few times. The chain combines TRBV7-2 with TRBJ2-5, with D possibly TRBD1 on 6 matching bases. The CDR3 spans 12 residues. V lost 4 bases and J 9 bases, leaving 12 bases between the germline ends. CDR1 SGHTA and CDR2 FQGNSA come from the germline V gene. DNA for the CDR3: TGTGCCAGCAGCTGGGACACTGGGGCCCAGTACTTC. As protein: CASSWDTGAQYF.

Regarding this clonotype: The junction differs from germline at one of its ends, possibly a read error. J is TRBJ1-2 and V is TRBV5-3; TRBD1 matches at 10 bases. TRBV5-3 is assigned to the ORF class and has an uncertain function. The CDR3 loop spans 18 amino acids. In DNA, the CDR3 is TGTGCCAGCAGCTTGGCTCTCGCGGGACAGGGGTTTACTGGTGGCTACACCTTC. Translating it yields CASSLALAGQGFTGGYTF.

CDR3 amino acids: CASSPRDRGSQPQHF. CDR3 in DNA: TGTGCCAGCAGTCCCCGGGACAGGGGGAGTCAGCCCCAGCATTTT. This chain joins TRBV27 and TRBJ1-5, with TRBD1 matching over 11 bases. CDR3 length: 15 residues. The ends lost 5 bases at V and 6 bases at J; junction bases unmatched: 6. CDR1 and CDR2 (germline): MNHEY, SMNVEV (reference sequence).

This rearrangement joins TRBV12-3 or TRBV12-4 to TRBJ2-2; D uncertain. The CDR3 extends over 12 amino acids. Trimming took off 6 bases at V and 4 bases at J, with 6 bases between the two ends. For the CDR3, the DNA is TGTGCCAGCAGAAGTTCCACCGGGGAGCTGTTTTTT. Its protein product is CASRSSTGELFF.

In its sample, this clonotype was seen many times. V gene TRBV7-4 combines with J gene TRBJ1-1, with TRBD1 matching over 12 bases. The V gene end was trimmed by 1 base and the J gene end by 6 bases; junction bases not matched to a gene: 6. The CDR3 runs to 16 residues. Germline values: CDR1 SGHVT, CDR2 SQSDAQ. CDR3 in amino acids: CASSLVRDRGLPEAFF. DNA for the CDR3: TGTGCCAGCAGCTTAGTGCGGGACAGGGGGCTTCCTGAAGCTTTCTTT.

This clonotype was recorded a few times. The chain uses TRBV7-6 and TRBJ2-5; TRBD2 matches at 8 bases. This CDR3 comprises 16 residues. Germline V CDR1 and CDR2: SGHVS, FNYEAQ. Germline trimming cut 4 bases from V and 4 bases from J; bases unmatched to any gene: 11. CDR3: CASSWLAGARLETQYF. The CDR3 coding sequence is TGTGCCAGCAGCTGGCTAGCGGGCGCGCGGCTAGAGACCCAGTACTTC.

This clonotype was seen a few times. The chain uses TRBV6-5 and TRBJ1-5, with D perhaps matching TRBD1 (5 bases). The germline gives CDR1 MNHEY, CDR2 SVGAGI. The germline V and J ends were trimmed by 2 bases and 5 bases, with 7 bases remaining between them. The CDR3 totals 13 residues. The CDR3 is CASSYRDHQPQHF. The CDR3 bases are TGTGCCAGCAGTTACCGGGACCATCAGCCCCAGCATTTT.

This clonotype was detected a few times. This sequence joins TRBV6-1 and TRBJ1-1, with D unresolved. The germline V and J ends were trimmed by 6 bases and 10 bases, with 12 bases remaining between them. CDR1 and CDR2 (germline): MNHNS, SASEGT. The CDR3 length is 11 residues. Here the CDR3 DNA reads TGTGCCAGCAGAACCACGGTCGGAGCTTTCTTT. This sequence encodes CASRTTVGAFF.